The clone carrying this T cell receptor beta chain was seen more than once but under ten times. Its antigen remains unknown. This sample is drawn from a study of OX40 agonist ivuxolimab in advanced cancers. V shed 2 bases, J shed 7 bases, and the junction held 3 bases outside the gene matches. Germline assignment: CDR1 SGHNT and CDR2 YYREEE (reference sequence). The CDR3 length is 13 residues. TCRdb keeps only in-frame clones here, not all; method: immunoSEQ multiplex PCR. The profile shows some 60,000 clones, approximately 81% of them singletons. General study findings and limits: Expansion of clones was among the lowest in partial responders at 0.1-3.0 mg/kg.

This clonotype was sampled from an adult with an advanced solid tumor such as melanoma, head and neck, liver or kidney cancer. The genes are TRBV5-4 and TRBJ1-2; the match to TRBD1 covers 9 bases. Sequencing was performed on CD4+ or CD8+ T cells sorted from blood, taken in a trial of the OX40 agonist ivuxolimab. The CDR3 here is CASSFDRGAGYTF. The CDR3 nucleotides read TGTGCCAGCAGCTTTGACAGGGGGGCTGGCTACACCTTC.